This T cell receptor beta chain originates from a study of blood T cell repertoires in COVID-19. The CDR3 runs to 14 residues. The V and J ends lost 3 bases and 5 bases respectively, with 13 bases between them. Germline V gives CDR1 MRHNA, CDR2 SNTAGT. The assay was immunoSEQ multiplex PCR, and TCRdb's table has in-frame clones only and misses some. The sample consists of tens of thousands of clones, approximately 80% of them appearing once. The chain recombines TRBV6-4 with TRBJ1-1, with D maybe TRBD1 (5 bases). Material for sequencing was peripheral blood. This clonotype originated in a woman aged 55-70 years with acute or convalescent COVID-19. The CDR3 region has the DNA TGTGCCAGCAGTGAAGGCGGGGCTTGGACTGAAGCTTTCTTT. This encodes CASSEGGAWTEAFF.